What follows are 26 T cell receptor beta chains derived from one specimen sequenced in a study of blood T cell repertoires in COVID-19. Here immunoSEQ multiplex PCR was the method, and the copy in TCRdb shows in-frame clones only, minus some. The sample holds approximately 140,000 clones, about 86% seen once. Specimen: PBMCs or T cells enriched from blood (not recorded which). The receptors here all came from a woman aged 45-65 years who had recovered from COVID-19.

This clone appeared once. The V call is TRBV2, the J call TRBJ1-3; a weak D match, TRBD1 (6 bases). The CDR3 is 17 amino acids. V lost 0 bases and J 4 bases, leaving 16 bases between the germline ends. The V gene's germline CDR1 is SNHLY and CDR2 FYNNEI. CDR3 region: CASSEASYREWGNTIYF. The DNA for the CDR3 is TGTGCCAGCAGTGAAGCTAGTTACAGGGAATGGGGAAACACCATATATTTT.

This rearrangement joins TRBV6-5 to TRBJ1-2; 9 nucleotides align to TRBD1. CDR1 and CDR2 from the germline V gene are MNHEY and SVGAGI. The V and J ends lost 2 bases and 0 bases, in that order; junction bases with no gene match: 1. The CDR3 extends over 15 amino acids. The DNA for the CDR3 is TGTGCCAGCAGTTACCGGACAGGGGCTAACTATGGCTACACCTTC. Encoded protein: CASSYRTGANYGYTF.

The J gene is TRBJ2-1, the V gene TRBV29-1, with D unresolved. The CDR3 is 13 amino acids. Trimming removed 0 bases from V and 6 bases from J, with 9 bases in between. Looked up from germline, CDR1 is SQVTM and CDR2 is ANQGSEA. CDR3 bases: TGCAGCGTTGAAGACACAGTGCTCAATGAGCAGTTCTTC. Its translation: CSVEDTVLNEQFF.

The chain combines TRBV19 with TRBJ1-6; 8 bases line up with TRBD1. There are 14 residues in the CDR3. V was pared by 7 bases and J by 8 bases, with 7 bases of the junction left unmatched. Germline V gene data show CDR1 as LNHDA and CDR2 as SQIVND (reference sequence). The CDR3 loop reads CASTRTGSDSPLHF. The CDR3 nucleotides are TGTGCCAGTACCCGGACAGGGAGCGATTCACCCCTCCACTTT.

The chain links TRBV7-6 to TRBJ2-2, with 8 bases fitting TRBD2. After removal of 4 bases from V and 4 bases from J, the junction contained 2 bases not matched to a gene. CDR3 size: 14 residues. Germline V gives CDR1 SGHVS, CDR2 FNYEAQ. The CDR3 sequence is CASSSGGATGELFF. DNA of the CDR3: TGTGCCAGCAGCTCCGGGGGGGCCACCGGGGAGCTGTTTTTT.

V gene TRBV13 combines with J gene TRBJ1-6; D possibly corresponds to TRBD1 (5 bases). This CDR3 is 16 amino acids long. The germline V gene has CDR1 PRHDT and CDR2 FYEKMQ (reference sequence). With 5 bases removed from V and 7 bases from J, the gap between germline ends came to 18 bases. The CDR3 loop reads CASSGGSTDENSPLHF. CDR3 DNA: TGTGCCAGCAGCGGGGGGTCGACAGACGAGAATTCACCCCTCCACTTT. The variable domain in full, completed from reference TRBV13 and TRBJ1-6, reads AAGVIQSPRHLIKEKRETATLKCYPIPRHDTVYWYQQGPGQDPQFLISFYEKMQSDKGSIPDRFSAQQFSDYHSELNMSSLELGDSALYFCASSGGSTDENSPLHFGNGTRLTVT.

As for this clone: A junction boundary mismatches the germline segment, possibly from a read error. The gene calls are TRBV3-1 (or the pseudogene TRBV3-2) and TRBJ2-7, with D maybe TRBD2 (5 bases). Germline CDR1 and CDR2: LGHDT and YNNKEL (reference sequence). CDR3 length: 11 amino acids. The CDR3 sequence is CASSQDPGRDF. The CDR3 DNA reads as TGTGCCAGCAGCCAAGATCCGGGAAGGGACTTC.

The chain is built from TRBV6-5 and TRBJ2-7, with a possible D match to TRBD2 (6 bases). The CDR3 is 14 amino acids. The V and J ends lost 2 bases and 0 bases respectively, with 8 bases between them. Germline V lookup: CDR1 MNHEY, CDR2 SVGAGI. CDR3 nucleotide sequence: TGTGCCAGCAGTTACCGGGGGAGCTCCTACGAGCAGTACTTC. It translates to CASSYRGSSYEQYF.

In its sample, this clone was seen once. The rearrangement uses TRBV7-2 and TRBJ1-1; 10 bases match TRBD1. This CDR3 contains 13 residues. V lost 10 bases and J lost 6; bases outside the gene matches: 8. CDR1 and CDR2 from the germline V gene are SGHTA and FQGNSA. The CDR3 coding sequence is TGTGCCACCCGACAGGGGGCGCTTCCTGAAGCTTTCTTT. Encoded protein: CATRQGALPEAFF.

The J gene is TRBJ2-7, the V gene TRBV6-1; 7 bases agree with TRBD1. Germline V gene data show CDR1 as MNHNS and CDR2 as SASEGT. The CDR3 has 15 amino acids. The trim removed 2 bases at V and 3 bases at J, leaving 7 bases unmatched. The CDR3 region has the DNA TGTGCCAGCAGTGAAAGTAAACAGGGGCTCTACGAGCAGTACTTC. Translating it yields CASSESKQGLYEQYF.

V and J are TRBV3-1 (or the pseudogene TRBV3-2) and TRBJ2-3, with 10 bases identical to TRBD2. The CDR3 is made up of 16 amino acids. Unmatched junction bases numbered 7, after V lost 1 base and J lost 6 bases. Per the germline V gene, CDR1 is LGHDT and CDR2 is YNNKEL (reference sequence). The CDR3 spells CASSQGGLAVWDTQYF. Written as DNA, the CDR3 is TGTGCCAGCAGCCAAGGAGGACTAGCGGTTTGGGATACGCAGTATTTT.

The chain couples TRBV12-5 to TRBJ1-3; the D is unclear. Trimming left V 0 bases short and J 0 bases short, with 9 bases between. Germline values: CDR1 LGHNT, CDR2 FRNRAP. This CDR3 is built from 16 residues. As DNA, the CDR3 is TGTGCTAGTGGTTTGGTACTAGGAATCTCTGGAAACACCATATATTTT. Residues: CASGLVLGISGNTIYF.

The V and J genes are TRBV19 and TRBJ1-1; 9 bases align to TRBD1. The V segment lost 1 base and the J segment 6 bases; nucleotides outside the gene matches: 12. The CDR3 runs 17 residues. The germline CDR1 and CDR2 sequences are LNHDA and SQIVND (reference sequence). The CDR3 DNA follows: TGTGCCAGTAGTATAGCATGGCGGGGACAGGGTTTTTCTGAAGCTTTCTTT. Translated: CASSIAWRGQGFSEAFF.

The chain uses TRBV11-2 and TRBJ2-7; 9 nucleotides align to TRBD1. The CDR3 loop spans 15 amino acids. With V trimmed by 4 bases and J by 4 bases, 8 bases remained unmatched. In germline, CDR1 is SGHAT, CDR2 FQNNGV. Here the CDR3 DNA reads TGTGCCAGCAGCTCCAGCGGACAGGGGAAGTACGAGCAGTACTTC. Its translation is CASSSSGQGKYEQYF.

The V gene is TRBV23-1, the J gene TRBJ1-5, with TRBD1 matching over 10 bases. TRBV23-1 is filed as an ORF, its function uncertain. CDR3 length: 17 residues. Germline trimming cut 4 bases from V and 6 bases from J; bases unmatched to any gene: 12. CDR3 sequence (DNA): TGCGCCAGCAGTCGTTGTCGACCCCGGGACAGGGGTCAGCCCCAGCATTTT. It specifies CASSRCRPRDRGQPQHF.

This chain uses TRBV7-9 with TRBJ1-2, with D perhaps TRBD1 (5 bases). The CDR3 sequence is 13 residues long. V was shortened by 0 bases and J by 8 bases, with 10 bases between the two germline ends. Germline loops: CDR1 SEHNR, CDR2 FQNEAQ (reference sequence). The DNA for the CDR3 is TGTGCCAGCAGCTTAGCGGGGGGTGACGGCTACACCTTC. Its protein is CASSLAGGDGYTF.

The gene calls are TRBV4-3 and TRBJ2-2; the match to TRBD2 covers 10 bases. The CDR3 extends over 16 amino acids. In germline, CDR1 is LGHNA, CDR2 YSLEER. Trimming at V came to 2 bases and at J to 7 bases, leaving 7 bases not matched to a gene. This CDR3 is CASSQFLAGVGGELFF. CDR3 nucleotides: TGCGCCAGCAGCCAATTTCTAGCGGGGGTGGGCGGGGAGCTGTTTTTT.

This clone occurred once. This rearrangement joins TRBV7-2 to TRBJ2-3, with 8 nucleotides matching TRBD2. J was trimmed by 1 base and V by 5 bases; bases with no gene match: 8. CDR1 is SGHTA, CDR2 FQGNSA, per germline. The CDR3 extends over 16 amino acids. CDR3 coding DNA: TGTGCCAGCAGCCCCATACTAGCGGCCCGCACAGATACGCAGTATTTT. Translated, it gives CASSPILAARTDTQYF.

The V gene is TRBV7-9, the J gene TRBJ2-5; D remains ambiguous. This CDR3 spans 14 amino acids. Per germline, CDR1 SEHNR and CDR2 FQNEAQ (reference sequence). Trimming took off 3 bases at V and 4 bases at J, with 12 bases between the two ends. The CDR3: CASSFPAYRETQYF. CDR3 sequence (DNA): TGTGCCAGCAGCTTTCCGGCTTACAGAGAGACCCAGTACTTC.

This chain connects TRBV3-1 (or the pseudogene TRBV3-2) to TRBJ2-7; TRBD1 is a possible D gene (5 bases). The V end lost 3 bases, the J end lost 5 bases, and 14 bases lay between the germline ends. The CDR3 length is 14 residues. Germline V CDR1 and CDR2: LGHDT, YNNKEL (reference sequence). CDR3 amino acids: CASSQQGEGDEQYF. The DNA for the CDR3 is TGTGCCAGCAGCCAGCAGGGTGAAGGCGACGAGCAGTACTTC.

This chain connects TRBV7-9 to TRBJ2-7; D not certain. Trimming stripped 5 bases from V and 5 bases from J, with 13 bases between. The CDR3 spans 13 residues. From germline, CDR1 is SEHNR and CDR2 FQNEAQ (reference sequence). The CDR3 DNA follows: TGTGCCAGCAGCCCGCCAGGTTTGGACGAGCAGTACTTC. Protein: CASSPPGLDEQYF. Full variable domain (missing parts from reference TRBV7-9 and TRBJ2-7): DTGVSQNPRHKITKRGQNVTFRCDPISEHNRLYWYRQTLGQGPEFLTYFQNEAQLEKSRLLSDRFSAERPKGSFSTLEIQRTEQGDSAMYLCASSPPGLDEQYFGPGTRLTVT.

The genes are TRBV15 and TRBJ1-1; D gene ambiguous. This CDR3 comprises 15 residues. Trimming cost V 1 base and J 0 bases, with 9 bases left between them. CDR1 is LNHNV, CDR2 YYDKDF, per germline (reference sequence). CDR3 loop: CATSRVRIMNTEAFF. CDR3 bases: TGTGCCACCAGCAGAGTCAGAATCATGAACACTGAAGCTTTCTTT.

The V call is TRBV7-8, the J call TRBJ2-5; 7 nucleotides align to TRBD2. The CDR3 loop spans 13 amino acids. The V gene end was trimmed by 5 bases and the J gene end by 1 base; junction bases not matched to a gene: 1. Germline V CDR1 and CDR2: SGHVS, FQNEAQ. CDR3 residues: CASSQRGQETQYF. The CDR3 DNA follows: TGTGCCAGCAGCCAGCGGGGCCAAGAGACCCAGTACTTC.

V gene TRBV6-2 or TRBV6-3 combines with J gene TRBJ1-2, with unresolved D. CDR1 is MNHEY, CDR2 SVGEGT, per germline. This CDR3 has 13 amino acids. Trimming left V 5 bases short and J 5 bases short, with 12 bases between. CDR3 in DNA: TGTGCCAGCAGTGACGGAGTCGGATATGGCTACACCTTC. It yields the protein CASSDGVGYGYTF.

The genes are TRBV5-1 and TRBJ2-2, with TRBD1 matching 11 bases. V lost 4 bases, J lost 2 bases, and 4 bases stayed unmatched. The CDR3 contains 16 residues. Per the germline V gene, CDR1 is SGHRS and CDR2 is YFSETQ. CDR3: CASSIGQGANTGELFF. DNA of the CDR3: TGCGCCAGCAGCATAGGACAGGGGGCTAACACCGGGGAGCTGTTTTTT.

The chain employs TRBV11-2 and TRBJ2-5; a weak D match, TRBD2 (6 bases). The germline V gene encodes CDR1 SGHAT and CDR2 FQNNGV. V gave up 2 bases and J gave up 5 bases, with 12 bases separating them. The CDR3 consists of 14 residues. The CDR3: CASSLWSGGETQYF. In nucleotides, the CDR3 is TGTGCCAGCAGCTTATGGAGCGGAGGGGAGACCCAGTACTTC.